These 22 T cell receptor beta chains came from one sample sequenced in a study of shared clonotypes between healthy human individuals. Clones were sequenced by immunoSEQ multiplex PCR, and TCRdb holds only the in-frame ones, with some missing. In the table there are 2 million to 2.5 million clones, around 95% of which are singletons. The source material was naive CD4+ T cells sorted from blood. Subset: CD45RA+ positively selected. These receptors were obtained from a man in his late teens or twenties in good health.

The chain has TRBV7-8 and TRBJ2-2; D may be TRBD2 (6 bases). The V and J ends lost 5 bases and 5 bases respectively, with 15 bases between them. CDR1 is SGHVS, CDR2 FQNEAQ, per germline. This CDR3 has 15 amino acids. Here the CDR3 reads CASSVEGGVTGELFF. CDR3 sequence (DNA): TGTGCCAGCAGCGTTGAGGGCGGGGTTACCGGGGAGCTGTTTTTT. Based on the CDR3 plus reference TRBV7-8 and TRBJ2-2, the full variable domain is GAGVSQSPRYKVAKRGQDVALRCDPISGHVSLFWYQQALGQGPEFLTYFQNEAQLDKSGLPSDRFFAERPEGSVSTLKIQRTQQEDSAVYLCASSVEGGVTGELFFGEGSRLTVL.

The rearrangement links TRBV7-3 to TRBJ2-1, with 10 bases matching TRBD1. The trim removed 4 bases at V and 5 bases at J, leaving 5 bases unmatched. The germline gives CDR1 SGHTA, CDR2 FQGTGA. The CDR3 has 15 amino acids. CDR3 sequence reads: CASSSDRGAHNEQFF. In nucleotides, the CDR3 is TGTGCCAGCAGCTCGGACAGGGGGGCCCACAATGAGCAGTTCTTC.

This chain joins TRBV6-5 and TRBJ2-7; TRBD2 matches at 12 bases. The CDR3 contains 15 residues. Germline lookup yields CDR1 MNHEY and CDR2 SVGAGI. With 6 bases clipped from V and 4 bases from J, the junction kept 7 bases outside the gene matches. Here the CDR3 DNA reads TGTGCCAGCAGCCGCTGGACTAGCGGGACGTACGAGCAGTACTTC. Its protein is CASSRWTSGTYEQYF.

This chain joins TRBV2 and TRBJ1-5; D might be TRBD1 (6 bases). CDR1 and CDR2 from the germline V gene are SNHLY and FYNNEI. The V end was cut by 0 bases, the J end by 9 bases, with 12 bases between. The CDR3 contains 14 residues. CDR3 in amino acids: CASSEAGGRGPQHF. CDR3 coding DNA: TGTGCCAGCAGTGAAGCAGGGGGAAGGGGGCCCCAGCATTTT. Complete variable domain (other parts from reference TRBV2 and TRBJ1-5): EPEVTQTPSHQVTQMGQEVILRCVPISNHLYFYWYRQILGQKVEFLVSFYNNEISEKSEIFDDQFSVERPDGSNFTLKIRSTKLEDSAMYFCASSEAGGRGPQHFGDGTRLSIL.

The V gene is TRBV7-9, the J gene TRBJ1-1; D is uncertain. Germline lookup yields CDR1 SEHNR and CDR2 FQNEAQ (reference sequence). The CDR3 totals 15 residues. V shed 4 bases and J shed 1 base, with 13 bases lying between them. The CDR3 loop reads CASSSLGMGNTEAFF. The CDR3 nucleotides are TGTGCCAGCAGCTCCCTGGGCATGGGGAACACTGAAGCTTTCTTT.

The CDR3 DNA reads TGCGCCAGCAGCGATACTACCGGGGGGCCCTCCTACAATGAGCAGTTCTTC. Protein: CASSDTTGGPSYNEQFF. The chain is built from TRBV5-1 and TRBJ2-1; a possible D gene is TRBD2 (7 bases). Germline V lookup: CDR1 SGHRS, CDR2 YFSETQ. The CDR3 has 17 residues. Deletions cut 4 bases from V and 0 bases from J, with 17 bases between.

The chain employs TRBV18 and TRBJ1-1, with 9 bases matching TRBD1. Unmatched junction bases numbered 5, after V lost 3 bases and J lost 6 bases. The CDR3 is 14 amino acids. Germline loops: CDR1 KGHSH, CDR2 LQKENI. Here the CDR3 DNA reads TGTGCCAGCTCACCTGGACAGGGGAAGTCTGAAGCTTTCTTT. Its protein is CASSPGQGKSEAFF. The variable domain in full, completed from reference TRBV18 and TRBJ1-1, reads NAGVMQNPRHLVRRRGQEARLRCSPMKGHSHVYWYRQLPEEGLKFMVYLQKENIIDESGMPKERFSAEFPKEGPSILRIQQVVRGDSAAYFCASSPGQGKSEAFFGQGTRLTVV.

CDR3 sequence reads: CASSLDLSYSYEQYF. DNA for the CDR3: TGCGCCAGCAGCTTGGACCTTTCCTACTCCTACGAGCAGTACTTC. The rearrangement joins TRBV5-1 to TRBJ2-7; the D is unclear. The CDR3 runs to 15 residues. Trimming stripped 0 bases from V and 0 bases from J, with 10 bases between. The germline V gene encodes CDR1 SGHRS and CDR2 YFSETQ.

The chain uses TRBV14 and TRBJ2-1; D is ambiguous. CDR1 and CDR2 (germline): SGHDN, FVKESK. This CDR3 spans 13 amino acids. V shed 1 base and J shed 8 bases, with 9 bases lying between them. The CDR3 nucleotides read TGTGCCAGCAGCCAAGTTGTGGGGTATGAGCAGTTCTTC. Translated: CASSQVVGYEQFF.

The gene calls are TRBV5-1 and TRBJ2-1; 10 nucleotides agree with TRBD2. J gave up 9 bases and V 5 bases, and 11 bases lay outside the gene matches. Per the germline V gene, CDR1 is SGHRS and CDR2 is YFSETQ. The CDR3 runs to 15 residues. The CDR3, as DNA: TGCGCCAGCAGACAAACCGGGACTAGCGTTCTTGAGCAGTTCTTC. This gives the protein CASRQTGTSVLEQFF.

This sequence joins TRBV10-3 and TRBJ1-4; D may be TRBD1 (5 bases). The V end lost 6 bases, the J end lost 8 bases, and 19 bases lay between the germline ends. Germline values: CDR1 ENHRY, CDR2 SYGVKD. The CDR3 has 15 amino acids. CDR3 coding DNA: TGTGCCATCAGCCCGCACGGGGGGACCGGGGAAAAACTGTTTTTT. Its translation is CAISPHGGTGEKLFF.

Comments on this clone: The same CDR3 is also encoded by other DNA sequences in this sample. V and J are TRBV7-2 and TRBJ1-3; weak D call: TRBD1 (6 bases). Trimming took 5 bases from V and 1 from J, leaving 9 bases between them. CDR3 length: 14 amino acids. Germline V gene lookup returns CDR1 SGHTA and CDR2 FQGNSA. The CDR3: CASSSTGSGNTIYF. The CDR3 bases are TGTGCCAGCAGCAGCACAGGGTCTGGAAACACCATATATTTT. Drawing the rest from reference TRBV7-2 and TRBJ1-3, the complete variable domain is GAGVSQSPSNKVTEKGKDVELRCDPISGHTALYWYRQSLGQGLEFLIYFQGNSAPDKSGLPSDRFSAERTGGSVSTLTIQRTQQEDSAVYLCASSSTGSGNTIYFGEGSWLTVV.

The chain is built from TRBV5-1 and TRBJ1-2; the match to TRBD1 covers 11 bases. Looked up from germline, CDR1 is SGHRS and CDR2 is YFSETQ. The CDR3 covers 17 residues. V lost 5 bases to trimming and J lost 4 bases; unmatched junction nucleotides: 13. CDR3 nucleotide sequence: TGCGCCAGCAGTAGGTCAGGACAGGGGGCGGAGACCTATGGCTACACCTTC. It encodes CASSRSGQGAETYGYTF.

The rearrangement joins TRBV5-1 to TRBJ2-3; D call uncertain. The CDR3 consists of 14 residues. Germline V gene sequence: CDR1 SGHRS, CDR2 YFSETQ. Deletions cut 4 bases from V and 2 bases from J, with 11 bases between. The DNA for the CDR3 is TGCGCCAGCAGCCCGGACGGGTTCACAGATACGCAGTATTTT. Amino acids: CASSPDGFTDTQYF.

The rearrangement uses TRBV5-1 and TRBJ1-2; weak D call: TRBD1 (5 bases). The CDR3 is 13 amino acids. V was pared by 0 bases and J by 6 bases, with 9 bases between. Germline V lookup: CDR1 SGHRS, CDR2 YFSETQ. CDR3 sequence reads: CASSLGDVDGYTF. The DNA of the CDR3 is TGCGCCAGCAGCTTGGGGGACGTTGATGGCTACACCTTC.

In nucleotides, the CDR3 is TGCGCCAGCACCAAACGGGGGCGGGATACTACAGATACGCAGTATTTT. It specifies CASTKRGRDTTDTQYF. V gene TRBV5-1 combines with J gene TRBJ2-3; D possibly uses TRBD1 or TRBD2 (6 bases each). The CDR3 extends over 16 amino acids. Trimming pared 6 bases from V and 3 bases from J, leaving 20 bases between. Per germline, CDR1 SGHRS and CDR2 YFSETQ.

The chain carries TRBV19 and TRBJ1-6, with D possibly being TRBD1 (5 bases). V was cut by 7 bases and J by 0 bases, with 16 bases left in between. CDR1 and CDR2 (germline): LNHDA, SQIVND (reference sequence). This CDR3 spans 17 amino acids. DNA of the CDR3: TGTGCCAGTACCGAAATCGGGGGGAGCTCCTATAATTCACCCCTCCACTTT. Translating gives CASTEIGGSSYNSPLHF.

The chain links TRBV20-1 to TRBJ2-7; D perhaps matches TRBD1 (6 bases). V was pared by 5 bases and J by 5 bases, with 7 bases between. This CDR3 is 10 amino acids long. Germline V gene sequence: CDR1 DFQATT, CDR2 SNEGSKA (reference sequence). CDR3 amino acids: CSAGTNEQYF. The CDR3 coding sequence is TGCAGTGCTGGGACAAACGAGCAGTACTTC.

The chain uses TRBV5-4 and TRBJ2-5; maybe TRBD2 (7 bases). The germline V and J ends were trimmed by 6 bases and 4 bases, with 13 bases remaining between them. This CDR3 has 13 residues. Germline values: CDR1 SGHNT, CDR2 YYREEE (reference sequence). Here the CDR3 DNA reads TGTGCCAGCAAGGGGGGGCCCTTAGAGACCCAGTACTTC. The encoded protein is CASKGGPLETQYF.

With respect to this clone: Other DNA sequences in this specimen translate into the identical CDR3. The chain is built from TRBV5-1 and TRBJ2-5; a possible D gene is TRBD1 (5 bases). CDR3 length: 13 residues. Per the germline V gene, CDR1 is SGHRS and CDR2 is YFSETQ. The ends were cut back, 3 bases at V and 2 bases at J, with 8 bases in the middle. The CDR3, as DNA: TGCGCCAGCAGCTCGCAGGGTCAAGAGACCCAGTACTTC. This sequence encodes CASSSQGQETQYF. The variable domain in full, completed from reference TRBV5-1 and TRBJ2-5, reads KAGVTQTPRYLIKTRGQQVTLSCSPISGHRSVSWYQQTPGQGLQFLFEYFSETQRNKGNFPGRFSGRQFSNSRSEMNVSTLELGDSALYLCASSSQGQETQYFGPGTRLLVL.

The CDR3 is CASSRTEGSDGYTF. CDR3 in DNA: TGTGCCAGCAGCCGAACCGAGGGGTCAGATGGCTACACCTTC. V gene TRBV5-6 combines with J gene TRBJ1-2; tentative D call: TRBD1 (5 bases). The CDR3 has 14 residues. Per the germline V gene, CDR1 is SGHDT and CDR2 is YYEEEE. Trimming cost V 4 bases and J 6 bases, with 16 bases left between them.

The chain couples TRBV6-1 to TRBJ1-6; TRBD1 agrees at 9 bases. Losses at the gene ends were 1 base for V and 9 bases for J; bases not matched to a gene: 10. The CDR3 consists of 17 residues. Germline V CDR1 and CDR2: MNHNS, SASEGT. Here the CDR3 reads CASSEDWGTGLRSPLHF. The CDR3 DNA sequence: TGTGCCAGCAGTGAAGATTGGGGGACAGGGTTACGTTCACCCCTCCACTTT.